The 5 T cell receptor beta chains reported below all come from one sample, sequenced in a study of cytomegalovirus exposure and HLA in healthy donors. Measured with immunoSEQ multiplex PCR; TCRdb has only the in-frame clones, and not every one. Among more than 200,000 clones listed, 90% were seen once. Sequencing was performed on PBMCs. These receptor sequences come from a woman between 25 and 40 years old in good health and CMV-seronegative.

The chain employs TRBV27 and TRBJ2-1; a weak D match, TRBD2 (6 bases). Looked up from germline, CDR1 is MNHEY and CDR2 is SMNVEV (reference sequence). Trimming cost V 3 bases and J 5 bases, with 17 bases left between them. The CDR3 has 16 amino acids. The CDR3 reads CASSFGHGRSDNEQFF. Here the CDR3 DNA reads TGTGCCAGCAGTTTTGGTCACGGGAGATCCGACAATGAGCAGTTCTTC.

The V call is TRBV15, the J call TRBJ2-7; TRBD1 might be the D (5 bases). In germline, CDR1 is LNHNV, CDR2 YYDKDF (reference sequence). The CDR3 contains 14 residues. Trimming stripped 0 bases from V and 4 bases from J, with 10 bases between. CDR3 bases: TGTGCCACCAGCAGAGAAAAGGGGCCGTACGAGCAGTACTTC. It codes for CATSREKGPYEQYF.

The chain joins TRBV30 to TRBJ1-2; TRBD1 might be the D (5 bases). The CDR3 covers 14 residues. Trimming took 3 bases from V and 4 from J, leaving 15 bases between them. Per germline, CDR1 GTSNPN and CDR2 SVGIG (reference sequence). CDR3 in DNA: TGTGCCTGGAGGGATGTGGGGACCCGCTATGGCTACACCTTC. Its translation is CAWRDVGTRYGYTF.

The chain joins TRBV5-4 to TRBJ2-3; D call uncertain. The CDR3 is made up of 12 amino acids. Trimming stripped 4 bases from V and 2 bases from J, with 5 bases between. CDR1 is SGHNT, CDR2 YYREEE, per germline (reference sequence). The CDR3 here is CASSHTTDTQYF. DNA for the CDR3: TGTGCCAGCAGCCATACCACAGATACGCAGTATTTT.

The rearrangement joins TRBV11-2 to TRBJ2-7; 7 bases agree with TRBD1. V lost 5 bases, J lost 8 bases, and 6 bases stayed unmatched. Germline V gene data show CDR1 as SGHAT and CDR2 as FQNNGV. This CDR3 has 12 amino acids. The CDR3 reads CASSPGQNQQYF. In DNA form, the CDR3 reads TGTGCCAGCAGCCCGGGACAGAACCAGCAGTACTTC.